This T cell receptor (beta chain) was observed in a study of cytomegalovirus exposure and HLA in healthy donors. Germline loops: CDR1 SGHRS, CDR2 YFSETQ. This CDR3 spans 20 amino acids. With 0 bases clipped from V and 3 bases from J, the junction kept 7 bases outside the gene matches. The PCR contained 60 Vbeta and 13 Jbeta primers. Clones were read by immunoSEQ multiplex PCR, and TCRdb kept only the in-frame ones, dropping some. The sample has 100,000 to 150,000 clones; approximately 78% are singletons. This chain links TRBV5-1 with TRBJ2-6; 15 positions match TRBD2. The origin of this receptor is a woman aged 40-49 years in good health and CMV-seronegative. Sequenced: PBMCs. Here the CDR3 DNA reads TGCGCCAGCAGCTTGGTAGGGACTAGCGGGAGGTCCGGTGGGGCCAACGTCCTGACTTTC. Protein: CASSLVGTSGRSGGANVLTF.